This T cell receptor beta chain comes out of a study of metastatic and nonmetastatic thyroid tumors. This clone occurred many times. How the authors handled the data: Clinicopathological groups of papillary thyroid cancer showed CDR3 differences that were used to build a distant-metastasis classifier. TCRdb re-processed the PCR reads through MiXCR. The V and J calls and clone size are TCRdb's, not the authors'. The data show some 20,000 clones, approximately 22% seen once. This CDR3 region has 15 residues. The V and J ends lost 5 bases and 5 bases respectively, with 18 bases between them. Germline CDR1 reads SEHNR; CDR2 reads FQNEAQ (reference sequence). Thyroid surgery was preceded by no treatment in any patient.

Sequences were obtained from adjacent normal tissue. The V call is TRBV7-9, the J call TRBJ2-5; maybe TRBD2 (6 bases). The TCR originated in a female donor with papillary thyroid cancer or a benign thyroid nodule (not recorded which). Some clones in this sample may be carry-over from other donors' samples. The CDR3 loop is CASSRRIGRGETQYF. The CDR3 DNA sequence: TGTGCCAGCAGCCGCAGGATCGGTCGGGGGGAGACCCAGTACTTC.